This T cell receptor (beta chain) was recovered during a study of blood T cell repertoires in COVID-19. About the research overall: T cells, B-cell-depleted T cells, or PBMCs supplied cDNA or gDNA.

Authors' data handling: Researchers report that nucleated cell counts were estimated from reference gene primer amplification. Libraries were prepared by immunoSEQ multiplex PCR; TCRdb keeps only in-frame clonotypes and omits some of them. D and trimming were read from the DNA, whereas the V and J calls and clone size are those reported in that table. The sample includes about 270,000 clones, around 89% of them seen just once. Trimming shortened V by 4 bases and J by 10 bases, and 17 bases separated the two germline ends. The CDR3 has 13 amino acids. The germline V gene encodes CDR1 SQVTM and CDR2 ANQGSEA. Participants' own reports of clinical history determined their cohort assignment.

Sequenced material: PBMCs or T cells enriched from blood (not recorded which). The chain recombines TRBV29-1 with TRBJ2-4; TRBD1 might be the D (6 bases). The TCR originated in a woman aged 25 to 39 with acute COVID-19. Written as DNA, the CDR3 is TGCAGCGTTGGGACAGCCAACTCGGGGATTCAGTACTTC. Translating gives CSVGTANSGIQYF.